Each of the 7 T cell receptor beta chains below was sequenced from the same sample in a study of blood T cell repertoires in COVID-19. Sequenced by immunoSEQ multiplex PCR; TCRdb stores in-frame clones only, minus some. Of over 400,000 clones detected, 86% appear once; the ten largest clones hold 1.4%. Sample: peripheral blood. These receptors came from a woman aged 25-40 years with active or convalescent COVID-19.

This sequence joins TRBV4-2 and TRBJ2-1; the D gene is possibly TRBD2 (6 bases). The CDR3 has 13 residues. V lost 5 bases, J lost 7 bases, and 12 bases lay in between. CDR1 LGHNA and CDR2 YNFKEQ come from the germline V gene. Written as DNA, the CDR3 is TGTGCCAGCAGCTCCATGGGGGGTAATGAGCAGTTCTTC. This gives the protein CASSSMGGNEQFF.

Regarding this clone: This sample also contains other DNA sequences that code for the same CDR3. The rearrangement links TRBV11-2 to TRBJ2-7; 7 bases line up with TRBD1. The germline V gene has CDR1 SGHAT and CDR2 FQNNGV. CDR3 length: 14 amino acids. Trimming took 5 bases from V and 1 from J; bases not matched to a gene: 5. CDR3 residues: CASSPPGQSYEQYF. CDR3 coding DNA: TGTGCCAGCAGCCCGCCGGGACAGTCCTACGAGCAGTACTTC.

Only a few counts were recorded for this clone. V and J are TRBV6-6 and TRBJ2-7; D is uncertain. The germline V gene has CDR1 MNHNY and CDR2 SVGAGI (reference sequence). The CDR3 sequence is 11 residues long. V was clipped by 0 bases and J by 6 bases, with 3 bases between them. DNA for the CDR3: TGTGCCAGCAGTTACTCCCGCGAGCAGTACTTC. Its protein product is CASSYSREQYF.

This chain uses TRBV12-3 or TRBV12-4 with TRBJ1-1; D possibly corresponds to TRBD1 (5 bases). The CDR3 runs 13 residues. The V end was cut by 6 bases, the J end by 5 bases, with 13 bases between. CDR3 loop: CASSLGPQTEAFF. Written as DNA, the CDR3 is TGTGCCAGCAGCTTGGGGCCTCAAACTGAAGCTTTCTTT.

CDR3 region: CASSQDWAGGNEKLFF. As DNA, the CDR3 is TGTGCCAGCAGCCAAGATTGGGCAGGAGGAAATGAAAAACTGTTTTTT. This sequence joins TRBV3-1 (or the pseudogene TRBV3-2) and TRBJ1-4; no firm D call. The CDR3 length is 16 residues. Germline CDR1 reads LGHDT; CDR2 reads YNNKEL (reference sequence). Deletions cut 0 bases from V and 5 bases from J, with 13 bases between.

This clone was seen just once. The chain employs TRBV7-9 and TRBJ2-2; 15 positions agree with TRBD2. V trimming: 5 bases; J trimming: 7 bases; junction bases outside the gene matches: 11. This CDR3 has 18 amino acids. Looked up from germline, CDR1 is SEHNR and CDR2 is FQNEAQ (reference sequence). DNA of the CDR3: TGTGCCAGCAGCCTCGGGACTAGCGGGAGGACACTAGGCGGGGAGCTGTTTTTT. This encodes CASSLGTSGRTLGGELFF.

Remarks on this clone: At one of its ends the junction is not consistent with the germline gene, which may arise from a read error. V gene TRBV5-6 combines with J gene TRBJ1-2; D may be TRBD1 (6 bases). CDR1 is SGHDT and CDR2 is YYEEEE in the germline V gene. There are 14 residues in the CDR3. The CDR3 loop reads CASSLEQGLFLPFF. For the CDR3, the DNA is TGTGCCAGCAGCTTGGAACAGGGCCTATTTCTTCCGTTCTTC.